This T cell receptor (beta chain) was identified during a study of identical twins. Study-wide points: There is a chance that invariant MAIT and iNKT cells partially muddied zero-insertion analyses.

Unique molecular identifiers were present on cDNA, and template switching added a universal primer site. TCRdb itself ran the 5' RACE reads through MiXCR, one entry per CDR3 protein. The sample lists about 240,000 distinct CDR3 sequences; roughly a tenth were seen once. Trimming removed 6 bases at V and 0 bases at J, with 15 bases between. The length of the CDR3 is 16 residues. Only a few counts were recorded for this clonotype. The antigen is unknown. The source material was memory T cells sorted from blood. The receptor's source is a man aged 50-60 years in good health. V usage is TRBV12-3 or TRBV12-4 and J usage is TRBJ2-1; no clear D. This chain's CDR3 is CASRGSGLSSYNEQFF. In DNA, the CDR3 is TGTGCCAGCAGGGGCAGTGGGTTGAGCTCCTACAATGAGCAGTTCTTC.